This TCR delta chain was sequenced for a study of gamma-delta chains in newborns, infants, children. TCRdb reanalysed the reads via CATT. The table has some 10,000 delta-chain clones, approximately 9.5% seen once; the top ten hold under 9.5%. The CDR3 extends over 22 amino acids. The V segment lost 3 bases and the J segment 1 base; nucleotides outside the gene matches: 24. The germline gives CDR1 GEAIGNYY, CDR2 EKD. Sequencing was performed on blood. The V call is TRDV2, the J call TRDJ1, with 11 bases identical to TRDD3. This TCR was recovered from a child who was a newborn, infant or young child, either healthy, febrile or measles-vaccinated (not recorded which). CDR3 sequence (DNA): TGTGCCTGTGACCTCATTCCTACGGCTTCCATACTGGGGGATAGCGGCACCGATAAACTCATCTTT. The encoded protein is CACDLIPTASILGDSGTDKLIF.